This is a list of T cell receptor beta chains from one sample in a study of shared clonotypes between healthy human individuals. Libraries were prepared by immunoSEQ multiplex PCR; TCRdb keeps only in-frame clonotypes and omits some of them. The data hold under 750,000 clones, with 72% observed a single time. Sequencing was performed on memory CD4+ T cells sorted from blood. These receptor sequences come from a woman in her thirties in good health. The CDR3 runs from the conserved cysteine through the conserved F or W. A D gene is named only where the DNA matches it firmly. The size of a clone is reported for some rows only, either as once, few or many, or as a class for expanded clones.

j_call | d_call | cdr3_length | clone_size | v_call | cdr3_nt | cdr3_aa
TRBJ2-2 | . | 14 | . | TRBV7-9 | TGTGCCAGCAGCCTAGGAACAGGGAACGGGGAGCTGTTTTTT | CASSLGTGNGELFF
TRBJ2-4 | . | 14 | . | TRBV11-2 | TGTGCCAGCAGCTTACGGGTAGCCAAAAACATTCAGTACTTC | CASSLRVAKNIQYF
TRBJ2-7 | TRBD2 | 15 | many | TRBV27 | TGTGCCAGCAGTTTACTGGGACTAGCGGCCTACGAGCAGTACTTC | CASSLLGLAAYEQYF
TRBJ1-3 | . | 14 | . | TRBV9 | TGTGCCAGCAGCGCACAGACTTCTGGAAACACCATATATTTT | CASSAQTSGNTIYF
TRBJ1-2 | . | 12 | . | TRBV6-6 | TGTGCCAGCAGCTATAGTAACTATGGCTACACCTTC | CASSYSNYGYTF
TRBJ2-7 | . | 15 | . | TRBV25-1 | TGTGCCAGCAGTGAATCGGAGGGGCCTTACTACGAGCAGTACTTC | CASSESEGPYYEQYF
TRBJ2-1 | . | 14 | . | TRBV5-4 | TGTGCCAGCAGCTCTCCCGGGAGCTACAATGAGCAGTTCTTC | CASSSPGSYNEQFF
TRBJ1-2 | . | 15 | once | TRBV18 | TGTGCCAGCTCACGGCACGAAGGGGACAACTATGGCTACACCTTC | CASSRHEGDNYGYTF
TRBJ1-4 | . | 16 | . | TRBV15 | TGTGCCACCAGCAGAGACCGGACAGCGATGGAGGAAAAACTGTTTTTT | CATSRDRTAMEEKLFF
TRBJ2-1 | . | 17 | . | TRBV5-1 | TGCGCCAGCAGCTTGGCCTCCCACGGGTTTAATTACAATGAGCAGTTCTTC | CASSLASHGFNYNEQFF
TRBJ2-5 | TRBD2 | 20 | few | TRBV28 | TGTGCCAGCAGTTTAGCCGTACACCTGGGACTAGCGGGAGGGCGAGAGACCCAGTACTTC | CASSLAVHLGLAGGRETQYF
TRBJ2-5 | TRBD1 | 13 | . | TRBV7-8 | TGTGCCAGCGGGACAGGGGGCCAAGAGACCCAGTACTTC | CASGTGGQETQYF
TRBJ2-5 | . | 15 | few | TRBV27 | TGTGCCAGCAGTTTGGGCGGGGACCTCCTGGAGACCCAGTACTTC | CASSLGGDLLETQYF
TRBJ2-2 | . | 10 | . | TRBV30 | TGTGCCTGGAGCACCGGGGAGCTGTTTTTT | CAWSTGELFF
TRBJ2-1 | TRBD2 | 15 | few | TRBV28 | TGTGCCAGCAGTTTTCGAGCGGGAGTGAAAGATGAGCAGTTCTTC | CASSFRAGVKDEQFF
TRBJ2-5 | . | 15 | . | TRBV9 | TGTGCCAGCAGCGTAGGGACGCCAAGGGGAGAGACCCAGTACTTC | CASSVGTPRGETQYF
TRBJ1-1 | TRBD1 | 16 | few | TRBV25-1 | TGTGCCAGCAGTGGGGGACAGGGTTACGAGAACACTGAAGCTTTCTTT | CASSGGQGYENTEAFF
TRBJ2-3 | . | 11 | . | TRBV20-1 | TGCAGTGCTAGAGAGGCAAATACGCAGTATTTT | CSAREANTQYF
TRBJ2-5 | . | 15 | . | TRBV11-2 | TGTGCCAGCAGCGCACATTCCGGCATGGGAGAGACCCAGTACTTC | CASSAHSGMGETQYF
TRBJ2-1 | . | 14 | . | TRBV5-1 | TGCGCCAGCAGCACGGGTGGGCCTTGGGTAGAGCAGTTCTTC | CASSTGGPWVEQFF
TRBJ2-6 | . | 15 | few | TRBV6-1 | TGTGCCAGCAAAACAGTCAGCTCTGGGGCCAACGTCCTGACTTTC | CASKTVSSGANVLTF
TRBJ2-7 | TRBD1 | 13 | few | TRBV19 | TGTGCCAGCAGGGACAGCCAAACCTACGAGCAGTACTTC | CASRDSQTYEQYF
TRBJ1-5 | . | 13 | . | TRBV14 | TGTGCCAGCAGCCAAGTCGTCTGGGGACCCCAGCATTTT | CASSQVVWGPQHF
TRBJ1-5 | . | 13 | . | TRBV19 | TGTGCCAGTAGTATACAAGACGGTCAGCCCCAGCATTTT | CASSIQDGQPQHF
TRBJ1-4 | . | 16 | . | TRBV7-9 | TGTGCCAGCAGCTTTCCCTCTCAGGGACATAATGAAAAACTGTTTTTT | CASSFPSQGHNEKLFF
TRBJ2-5 | . | 15 | once | TRBV5-1 | TGCGCCAGCAGCTTGGAATACAGGAATGCGGAGACCCAGTACTTC | CASSLEYRNAETQYF